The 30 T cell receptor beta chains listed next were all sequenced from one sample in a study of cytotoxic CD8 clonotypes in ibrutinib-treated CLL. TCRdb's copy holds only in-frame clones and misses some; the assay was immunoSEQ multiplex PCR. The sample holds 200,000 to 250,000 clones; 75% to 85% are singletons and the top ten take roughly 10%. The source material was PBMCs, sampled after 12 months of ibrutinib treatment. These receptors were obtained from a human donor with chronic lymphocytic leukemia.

CDR3 region: CASSRGRDGTDTQYF. In DNA, the CDR3 is TGTGCCAGCAGCCGGGGACGGGACGGGACAGATACGCAGTATTTT. This chain uses TRBV4-2 with TRBJ2-3; either TRBD1 or TRBD2 may supply D (5 bases each). This CDR3 comprises 15 residues. Trimming took off 4 bases at V and 3 bases at J, with 14 bases between the two ends. Germline V gene lookup returns CDR1 LGHNA and CDR2 YNFKEQ.

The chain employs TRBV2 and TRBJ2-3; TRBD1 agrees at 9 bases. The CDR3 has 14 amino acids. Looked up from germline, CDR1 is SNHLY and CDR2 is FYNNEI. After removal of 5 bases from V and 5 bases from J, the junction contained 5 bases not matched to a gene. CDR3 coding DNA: TGTGCCAGCAGTAGGGACAGGGCTGGAGATACGCAGTATTTT. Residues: CASSRDRAGDTQYF. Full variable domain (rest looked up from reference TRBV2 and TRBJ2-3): EPEVTQTPSHQVTQMGQEVILRCVPISNHLYFYWYRQILGQKVEFLVSFYNNEISEKSEIFDDQFSVERPDGSNFTLKIRSTKLEDSAMYFCASSRDRAGDTQYFGPGTRLTVL.

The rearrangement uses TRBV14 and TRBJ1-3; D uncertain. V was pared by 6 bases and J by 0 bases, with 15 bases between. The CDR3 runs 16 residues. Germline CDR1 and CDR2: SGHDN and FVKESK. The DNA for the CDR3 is TGTGCCAGCAGTCGAGCCGGACGGACCTCTGGAAACACCATATATTTT. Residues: CASSRAGRTSGNTIYF.

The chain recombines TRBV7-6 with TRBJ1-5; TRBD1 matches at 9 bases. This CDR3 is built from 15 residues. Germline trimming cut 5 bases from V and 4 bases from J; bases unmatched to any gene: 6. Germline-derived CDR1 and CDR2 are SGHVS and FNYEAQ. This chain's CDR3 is CASSAGQGPNQPQHF. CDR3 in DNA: TGTGCCAGCAGCGCTGGACAGGGGCCGAATCAGCCCCAGCATTTT. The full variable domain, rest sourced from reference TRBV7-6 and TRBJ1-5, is GAGVSQSPRYKVTKRGQDVALRCDPISGHVSLYWYRQALGQGPEFLTYFNYEAQQDKSGLPNDRFSAERPEGSISTLTIQRTEQRDSAMYRCASSAGQGPNQPQHFGDGTRLSIL.

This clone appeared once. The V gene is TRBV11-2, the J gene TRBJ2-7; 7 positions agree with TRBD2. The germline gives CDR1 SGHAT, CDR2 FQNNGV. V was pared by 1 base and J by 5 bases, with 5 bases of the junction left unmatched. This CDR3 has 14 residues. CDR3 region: CASSLGWGGNEQYF. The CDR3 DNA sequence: TGTGCCAGCAGCTTAGGATGGGGGGGTAACGAGCAGTACTTC.

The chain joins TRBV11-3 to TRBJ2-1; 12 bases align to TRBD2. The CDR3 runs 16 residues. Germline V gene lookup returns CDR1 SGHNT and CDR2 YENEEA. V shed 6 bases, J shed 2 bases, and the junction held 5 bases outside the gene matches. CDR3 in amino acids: CASSQGTSGPYNEQFF. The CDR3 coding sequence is TGTGCCAGCAGTCAGGGGACTAGCGGGCCCTACAATGAGCAGTTCTTC.

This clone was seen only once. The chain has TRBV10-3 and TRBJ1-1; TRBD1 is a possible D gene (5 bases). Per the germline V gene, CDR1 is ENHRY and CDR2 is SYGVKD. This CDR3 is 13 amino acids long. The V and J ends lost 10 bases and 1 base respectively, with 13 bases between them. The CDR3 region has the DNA TGTGCCACCACGGGTGGGGGGAACACTGAAGCTTTCTTT. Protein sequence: CATTGGGNTEAFF.

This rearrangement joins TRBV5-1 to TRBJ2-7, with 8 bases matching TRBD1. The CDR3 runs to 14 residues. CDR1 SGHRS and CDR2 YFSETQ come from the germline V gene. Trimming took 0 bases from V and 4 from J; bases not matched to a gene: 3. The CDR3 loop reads CASSLAGTGYEQYF. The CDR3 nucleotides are TGCGCCAGCAGCTTGGCCGGGACAGGATACGAGCAGTACTTC.

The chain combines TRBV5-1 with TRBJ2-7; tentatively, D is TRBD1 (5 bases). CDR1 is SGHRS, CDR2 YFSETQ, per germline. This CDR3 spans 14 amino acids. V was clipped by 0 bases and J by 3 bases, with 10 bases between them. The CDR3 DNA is TGCGCCAGCAGCTTGGTGGGGCCACACTACGAGCAGTACTTC. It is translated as CASSLVGPHYEQYF.

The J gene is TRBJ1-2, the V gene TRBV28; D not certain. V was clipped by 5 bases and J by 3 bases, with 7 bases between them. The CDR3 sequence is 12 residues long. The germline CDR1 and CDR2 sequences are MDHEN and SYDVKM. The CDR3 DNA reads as TGTGCCAGCAGTGAAAAGTACTATGGCTACACCTTC. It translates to CASSEKYYGYTF.

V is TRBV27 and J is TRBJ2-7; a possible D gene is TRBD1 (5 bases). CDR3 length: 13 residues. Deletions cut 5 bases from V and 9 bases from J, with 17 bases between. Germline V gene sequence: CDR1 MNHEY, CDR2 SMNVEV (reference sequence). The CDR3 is CASSTQAGSWQYF. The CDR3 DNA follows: TGTGCCAGCAGTACCCAGGCAGGGTCTTGGCAGTACTTC.

The CDR3 sequence is CASSLGTKNTGELFF. CDR3 nucleotide sequence: TGTGCCAGCAGTTTGGGCACTAAAAACACCGGGGAGCTGTTTTTT. V and J are TRBV28 and TRBJ2-2; D ambiguous. The V end lost 3 bases, the J end lost 2 bases, and 10 bases lay between the germline ends. From germline, CDR1 is MDHEN and CDR2 SYDVKM. The CDR3 extends over 15 amino acids.

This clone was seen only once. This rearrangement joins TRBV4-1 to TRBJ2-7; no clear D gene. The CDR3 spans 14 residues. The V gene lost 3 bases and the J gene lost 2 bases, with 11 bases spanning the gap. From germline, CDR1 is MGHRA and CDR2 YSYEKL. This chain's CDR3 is CASSHPARAYEQYF. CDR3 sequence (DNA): TGCGCCAGCAGCCACCCCGCCCGGGCCTACGAGCAGTACTTC.

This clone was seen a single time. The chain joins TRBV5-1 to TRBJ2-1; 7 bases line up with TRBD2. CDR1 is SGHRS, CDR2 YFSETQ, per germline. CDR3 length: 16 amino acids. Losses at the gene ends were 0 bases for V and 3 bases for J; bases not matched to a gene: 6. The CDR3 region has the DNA TGCGCCAGCAGCTTGGTGCCTAGCGGTCTCTACAATGAGCAGTTCTTC. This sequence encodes CASSLVPSGLYNEQFF.

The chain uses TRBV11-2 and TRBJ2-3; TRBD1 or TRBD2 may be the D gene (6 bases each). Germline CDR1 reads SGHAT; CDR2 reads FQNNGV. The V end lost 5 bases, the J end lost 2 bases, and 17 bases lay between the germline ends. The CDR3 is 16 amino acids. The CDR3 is CASSPVGGSVTDTQYF. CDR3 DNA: TGTGCCAGCAGCCCCGTAGGGGGGAGTGTCACAGATACGCAGTATTTT.

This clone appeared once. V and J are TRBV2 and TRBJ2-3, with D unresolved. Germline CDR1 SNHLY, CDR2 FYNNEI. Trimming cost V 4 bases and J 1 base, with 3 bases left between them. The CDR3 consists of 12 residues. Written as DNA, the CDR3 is TGTGCCAGCAGTGCCGGCACAGATACGCAGTATTTT. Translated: CASSAGTDTQYF.

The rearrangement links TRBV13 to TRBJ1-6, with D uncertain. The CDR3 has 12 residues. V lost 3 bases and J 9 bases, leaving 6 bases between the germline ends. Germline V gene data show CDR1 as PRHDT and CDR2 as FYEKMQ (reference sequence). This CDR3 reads CASSFWTSPLHF. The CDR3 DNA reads TGTGCCAGCAGCTTCTGGACTTCACCCCTCCACTTT.

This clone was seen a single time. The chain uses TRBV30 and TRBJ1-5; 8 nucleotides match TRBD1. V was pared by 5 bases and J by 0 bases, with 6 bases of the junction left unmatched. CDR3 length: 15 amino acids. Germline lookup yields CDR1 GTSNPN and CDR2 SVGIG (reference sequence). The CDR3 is CAWDRGLYSNQPQHF. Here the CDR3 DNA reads TGTGCCTGGGACAGGGGCCTGTATAGCAATCAGCCCCAGCATTTT. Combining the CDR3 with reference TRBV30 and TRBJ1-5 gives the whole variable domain SQTIHQWPATLVQPVGSPLSLECTVEGTSNPNLYWYRQAAGRGLQLLFYSVGIGQISSEVPQNLSASRPQDRQFILSSKKLLLSDSGFYLCAWDRGLYSNQPQHFGDGTRLSIL.

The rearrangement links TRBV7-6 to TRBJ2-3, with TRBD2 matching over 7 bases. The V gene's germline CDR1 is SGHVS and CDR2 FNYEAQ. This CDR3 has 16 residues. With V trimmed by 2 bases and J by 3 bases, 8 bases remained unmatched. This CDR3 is CASSLLAGEVTDTQYF. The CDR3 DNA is TGTGCCAGCAGCTTATTGGCGGGAGAGGTAACAGATACGCAGTATTTT.

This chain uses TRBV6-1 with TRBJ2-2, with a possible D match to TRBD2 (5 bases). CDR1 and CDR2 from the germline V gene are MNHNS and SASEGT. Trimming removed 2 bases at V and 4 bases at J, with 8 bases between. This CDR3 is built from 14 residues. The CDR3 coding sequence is TGTGCCAGCAGTGAATACCGGGGCACCGGGGAGCTGTTTTTT. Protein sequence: CASSEYRGTGELFF.

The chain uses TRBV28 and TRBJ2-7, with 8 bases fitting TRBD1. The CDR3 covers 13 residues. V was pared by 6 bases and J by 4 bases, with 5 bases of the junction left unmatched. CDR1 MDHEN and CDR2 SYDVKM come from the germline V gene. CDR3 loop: CASSGQGIYEQYF. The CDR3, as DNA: TGTGCCAGCAGCGGACAGGGAATATACGAGCAGTACTTC.

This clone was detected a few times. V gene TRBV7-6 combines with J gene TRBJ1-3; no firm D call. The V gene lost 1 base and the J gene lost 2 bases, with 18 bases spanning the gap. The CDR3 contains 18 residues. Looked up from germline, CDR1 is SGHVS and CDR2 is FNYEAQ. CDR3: CASSLVLRSGIAGNTIYF. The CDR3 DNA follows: TGTGCCAGCAGCTTAGTCCTTCGTTCGGGGATCGCTGGAAACACCATATATTTT.

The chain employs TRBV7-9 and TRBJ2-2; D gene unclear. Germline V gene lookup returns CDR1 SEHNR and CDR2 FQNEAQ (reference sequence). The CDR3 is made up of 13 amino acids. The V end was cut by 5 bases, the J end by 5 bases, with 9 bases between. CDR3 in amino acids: CASSDLVTGELFF. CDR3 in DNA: TGTGCCAGCAGCGACTTAGTGACCGGGGAGCTGTTTTTT.

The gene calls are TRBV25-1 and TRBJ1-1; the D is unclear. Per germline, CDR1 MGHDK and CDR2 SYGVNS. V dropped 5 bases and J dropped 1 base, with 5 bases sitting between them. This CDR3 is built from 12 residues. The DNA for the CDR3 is TGTGCCAGCAGTTTGGGGAACACTGAAGCTTTCTTT. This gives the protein CASSLGNTEAFF.

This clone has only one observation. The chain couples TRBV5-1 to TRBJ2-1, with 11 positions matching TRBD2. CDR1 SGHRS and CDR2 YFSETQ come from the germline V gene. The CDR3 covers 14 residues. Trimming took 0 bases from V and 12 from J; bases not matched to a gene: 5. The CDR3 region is CASSLDTSGGPQFF. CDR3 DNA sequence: TGCGCCAGCAGCTTGGATACTAGCGGGGGACCGCAGTTCTTC.

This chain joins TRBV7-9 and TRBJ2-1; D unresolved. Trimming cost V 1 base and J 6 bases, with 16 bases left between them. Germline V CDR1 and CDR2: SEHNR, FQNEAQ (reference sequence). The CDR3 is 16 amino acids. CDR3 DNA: TGTGCCAGCAGCTTAGTAGCCCAATCTCGGGTCAATGAGCAGTTCTTC. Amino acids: CASSLVAQSRVNEQFF.

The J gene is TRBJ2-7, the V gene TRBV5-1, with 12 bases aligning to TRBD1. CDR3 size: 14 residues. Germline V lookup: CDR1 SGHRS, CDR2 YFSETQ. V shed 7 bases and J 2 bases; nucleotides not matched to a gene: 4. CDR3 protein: CASGTGGITYEQYF. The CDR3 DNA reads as TGCGCCAGCGGGACAGGGGGCATCACCTACGAGCAGTACTTC.

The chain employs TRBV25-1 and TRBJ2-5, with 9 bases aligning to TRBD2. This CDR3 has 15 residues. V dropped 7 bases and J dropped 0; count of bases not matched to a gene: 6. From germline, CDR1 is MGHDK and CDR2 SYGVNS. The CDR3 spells CASTTSGHHQETQYF. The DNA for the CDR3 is TGTGCCAGCACGACTAGCGGTCACCACCAAGAGACCCAGTACTTC.

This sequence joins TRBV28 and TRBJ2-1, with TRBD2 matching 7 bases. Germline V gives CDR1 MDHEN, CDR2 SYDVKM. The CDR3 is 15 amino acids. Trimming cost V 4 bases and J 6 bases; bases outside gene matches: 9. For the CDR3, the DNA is TGTGCCAGCAGTTCGACTAGCCGGAGCGGCAATGAGCAGTTCTTC. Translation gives CASSSTSRSGNEQFF.

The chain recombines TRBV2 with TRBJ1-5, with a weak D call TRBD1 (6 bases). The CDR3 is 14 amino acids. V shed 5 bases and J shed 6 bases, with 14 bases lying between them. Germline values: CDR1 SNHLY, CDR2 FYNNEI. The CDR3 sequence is CASSYREGGQPQHF. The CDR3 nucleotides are TGTGCCAGCAGTTACAGGGAAGGGGGTCAGCCCCAGCATTTT.